What follows are 32 T cell receptor beta chains derived from one specimen sequenced in a study of lymphopenia after photon versus proton radiotherapy. Generated by immunoSEQ multiplex PCR, the TCRdb table keeps only in-frame clones and is missing some. The table shows roughly 3,000 clones, with over 90% occurring only once. This sample comprised peripheral blood, obtained from a patient treated with photon-based radiotherapy. Receptors were obtained from a woman between 65 and 79 years old with pancreatic cancer.

In its sample, this clone was seen once. The chain couples TRBV30 to TRBJ2-1; 13 positions match TRBD2. Per germline, CDR1 GTSNPN and CDR2 SVGIG (reference sequence). This CDR3 has 16 residues. The V segment lost 3 bases and the J segment 7 bases; nucleotides outside the gene matches: 9. The CDR3 region is CAWSPRTSGRWNEQFF. The CDR3 DNA follows: TGTGCCTGGAGCCCTCGGACTAGCGGGAGATGGAATGAGCAGTTCTTC.

The rearrangement uses TRBV5-1 and TRBJ1-3; D ambiguous. V dropped 0 bases and J dropped 0 bases, with 10 bases sitting between them. In germline, CDR1 is SGHRS, CDR2 YFSETQ. CDR3 size: 16 residues. The CDR3 protein is CASSLAGPNSGNTIYF. The CDR3 nucleotides are TGCGCCAGCAGCTTGGCTGGACCGAACTCTGGAAACACCATATATTTT.

The CDR3 DNA reads as TGTGCCAGCAGCCCTAGTCAGGGCCAAGAGACCCAGTACTTC. This gives the protein CASSPSQGQETQYF. The V call is TRBV25-1, the J call TRBJ2-5, with D possibly matching TRBD1 (5 bases). The CDR3 runs to 14 residues. Trimming left V 6 bases short and J 1 base short, with 12 bases between. CDR1 and CDR2 (germline): MGHDK, SYGVNS.

The V call is TRBV6-1, the J call TRBJ2-3; possibly TRBD1 or TRBD2 for D (6 bases each). The CDR3 is made up of 14 amino acids. Trimming removed 2 bases from V and 3 bases from J, with 9 bases in between. Germline V gene lookup returns CDR1 MNHNS and CDR2 SASEGT. CDR3 nucleotides: TGTGCCAGCAGTGAAAGGGGGGCTACAGATACGCAGTATTTT. It specifies CASSERGATDTQYF.

The V and J genes are TRBV30 and TRBJ2-2, with D possibly being TRBD1 or TRBD2 (5 bases each). V was clipped by 5 bases and J by 1 base, with 5 bases between them. Per germline, CDR1 GTSNPN and CDR2 SVGIG (reference sequence). The CDR3 is made up of 12 amino acids. DNA of the CDR3: TGTGCCTGGGGGGGGAACACCGGGGAGCTGTTTTTT. Translated: CAWGGNTGELFF.

J is TRBJ1-1 and V is TRBV7-9; D gene unclear. Germline V CDR1 and CDR2: SEHNR, FQNEAQ (reference sequence). This CDR3 has 14 amino acids. Trimming cost V 2 bases and J 6 bases, with 13 bases left between them. The CDR3 here is CASSLNYVGAEAFF. Written as DNA, the CDR3 is TGTGCCAGCAGCTTAAATTATGTCGGAGCTGAAGCTTTCTTT.

Only one count was recorded for this clone. The chain employs TRBV7-9 and TRBJ2-1; D is unresolved. Germline CDR1 SEHNR, CDR2 FQNEAQ (reference sequence). Trimming removed 5 bases at V and 3 bases at J, with 14 bases between. CDR3 length: 15 residues. The CDR3 spells CASSRATPFYNEQFF. The CDR3, as DNA: TGTGCCAGCAGCAGAGCGACCCCGTTCTACAATGAGCAGTTCTTC.

The genes are TRBV27 and TRBJ2-3; D is possibly TRBD1 or TRBD2 (5 bases each). Germline loops: CDR1 MNHEY, CDR2 SMNVEV (reference sequence). V was pared by 2 bases and J by 2 bases, with 8 bases between. This CDR3 has 14 amino acids. The CDR3 nucleotides are TGTGCCAGCAGTTTAGCCGGGACCACAGATACGCAGTATTTT. This sequence encodes CASSLAGTTDTQYF.

The count of this clone is one. The J gene is TRBJ1-4, the V gene TRBV6-5; possibly TRBD1 for D (6 bases). The ends were cut back, 3 bases at V and 2 bases at J, with 10 bases in the middle. The CDR3 is 15 amino acids. CDR1 MNHEY and CDR2 SVGAGI come from the germline V gene. CDR3 DNA sequence: TGTGCCAGCAGTTATCAACAGGGTACTAATGAAAAACTGTTTTTT. Encoded protein: CASSYQQGTNEKLFF.

This clone appeared a single time. The J gene is TRBJ2-3, the V gene TRBV4-3; D perhaps matches TRBD2 (7 bases). The CDR3 has 15 amino acids. Germline V CDR1 and CDR2: LGHNA, YSLEER. The germline V and J ends were trimmed by 0 bases and 6 bases, with 13 bases remaining between them. The CDR3 spells CASSQESRGPDTQYF. The CDR3 DNA sequence: TGCGCCAGCAGCCAAGAATCGCGGGGGCCCGATACGCAGTATTTT.

The gene calls are TRBV6-6 and TRBJ2-4; D not certain. The germline gives CDR1 MNHNY, CDR2 SVGAGI (reference sequence). Trimming stripped 2 bases from V and 5 bases from J, with 4 bases between. This CDR3 spans 12 amino acids. CDR3 loop: CASSYQENIQYF. The DNA of the CDR3 is TGTGCCAGCAGTTACCAAGAAAACATTCAGTACTTC.

This rearrangement joins TRBV5-1 to TRBJ2-6; 8 bases map to TRBD1. The V gene end was trimmed by 3 bases and the J gene end by 4 bases; junction bases not matched to a gene: 6. There are 16 residues in the CDR3. Germline V CDR1 and CDR2: SGHRS, YFSETQ. The CDR3 region is CASSYGQGRGANVLTF. The CDR3 coding sequence is TGCGCCAGCAGCTACGGACAGGGTAGAGGGGCCAACGTCCTGACTTTC.

This clone was seen only a few times. The chain employs TRBV18 and TRBJ2-7; 7 bases are shared with TRBD2. The trim removed 6 bases at V and 5 bases at J, leaving 10 bases unmatched. Germline assignment: CDR1 KGHSH and CDR2 LQKENI. This CDR3 has 14 residues. The CDR3 DNA reads TGTGCCAGCTCGCGAGGACTAGGTAAAGACGAGCAGTACTTC. Translating gives CASSRGLGKDEQYF.

V and J are TRBV5-4 and TRBJ2-1; the D gene is possibly TRBD1 (6 bases). Deletions cut 7 bases from V and 6 bases from J, with 17 bases between. Germline V gene sequence: CDR1 SGHNT, CDR2 YYREEE (reference sequence). The CDR3 is 14 amino acids. The CDR3 is CASGGRGVGNEQFF. As DNA, the CDR3 is TGTGCCAGCGGGGGCAGGGGAGTCGGCAATGAGCAGTTCTTC.

This chain links TRBV7-2 with TRBJ1-3; 7 bases fit TRBD1. The CDR3 runs 14 residues. V was pared by 4 bases and J by 3 bases, with 3 bases of the junction left unmatched. The germline gives CDR1 SGHTA, CDR2 FQGNSA. The CDR3 bases are TGTGCCAGCAGCTCTGACAGGGTTGGAAACACCATATATTTT. Translation gives CASSSDRVGNTIYF.

The V and J genes are TRBV7-2 and TRBJ2-7, with 9 bases matching TRBD1. The CDR3 totals 16 residues. With V trimmed by 1 base and J by 3 bases, 7 bases remained unmatched. Germline CDR1 is SGHTA and CDR2 is FQGNSA. CDR3 nucleotides: TGTGCCAGCAGCTTAGGAGGGAGGACAGGGGACTACGAGCAGTACTTC. This sequence encodes CASSLGGRTGDYEQYF.

The V call is TRBV30, the J call TRBJ1-5; 7 bases are shared with TRBD1. The germline CDR1 and CDR2 sequences are GTSNPN and SVGIG (reference sequence). The V and J ends lost 3 bases and 4 bases, in that order; junction bases with no gene match: 3. This CDR3 is built from 13 residues. The CDR3 protein is CAWSTGANQPQHF. CDR3 nucleotides: TGTGCCTGGAGCACAGGGGCTAATCAGCCCCAGCATTTT.

This chain uses TRBV25-1 with TRBJ2-5, with 8 bases identical to TRBD2. V shed 7 bases and J 3 bases; nucleotides not matched to a gene: 7. This CDR3 contains 14 residues. Germline loops: CDR1 MGHDK, CDR2 SYGVNS. The CDR3 DNA follows: TGTGCCAGCAAGGGAGCAGCGGGAGAAGAGACCCAGTACTTC. Encoded protein: CASKGAAGEETQYF.

Here the CDR3 reads CASSQGGQGNEKLFF. The CDR3 coding sequence is TGTGCCAGCAGCCAAGGGGGACAGGGTAATGAAAAACTGTTTTTT. The V gene is TRBV4-2, the J gene TRBJ1-4; 9 bases are shared with TRBD1. Germline CDR1 LGHNA, CDR2 YNFKEQ. CDR3 length: 15 amino acids. The ends lost 1 base at V and 4 bases at J; junction bases unmatched: 1.

The gene calls are TRBV7-3 and TRBJ1-1; D gene unclear. V was clipped by 5 bases and J by 3 bases, with 10 bases between them. The germline CDR1 and CDR2 sequences are SGHTA and FQGTGA. The CDR3 length is 13 residues. CDR3 nucleotides: TGTGCCAGCAGCCCCAATCCCTACACTGAAGCTTTCTTT. Translating it yields CASSPNPYTEAFF.

The chain is built from TRBV13 and TRBJ2-5; D may match TRBD1 or TRBD2 (5 bases each). In germline, CDR1 is PRHDT, CDR2 FYEKMQ (reference sequence). CDR3 length: 17 residues. Trimming left V 5 bases short and J 0 bases short, with 19 bases between. CDR3 nucleotide sequence: TGTGCCAGCAGCGCCTCGGGTTGGGGACGGTACCAAGAGACCCAGTACTTC. It yields the protein CASSASGWGRYQETQYF.

The chain employs TRBV28 and TRBJ2-1; D uncertain. Looked up from germline, CDR1 is MDHEN and CDR2 is SYDVKM. V lost 6 bases and J lost 6, with 21 bases in between. The CDR3 covers 16 residues. The CDR3 sequence: CASSLLLLRRANEQFF. The CDR3 nucleotides are TGTGCCAGCAGCCTCCTCTTGCTGCGGAGAGCCAATGAGCAGTTCTTC.

The chain combines TRBV5-1 with TRBJ2-1, with a weak D call TRBD1 (7 bases). With 0 bases removed from V and 3 bases from J, the gap between germline ends came to 25 bases. This CDR3 is 20 amino acids long. Germline lookup yields CDR1 SGHRS and CDR2 YFSETQ. The CDR3 sequence is CASSLARWRGLTTDYNEQFF. The DNA for the CDR3 is TGCGCCAGCAGCTTGGCGCGCTGGAGGGGGCTTACAACAGACTACAATGAGCAGTTCTTC.

For this clone: An end of the junction does not agree with germline; a read error may underlie this. This sequence joins TRBV5-6 and TRBJ1-5; 8 bases fit TRBD1. The CDR3 is 15 residues long. Germline loops: CDR1 SGHDT, CDR2 YYEEEE. The CDR3 spells CASSSFGQGRQPRHF. CDR3 DNA: TGTGCCAGCAGCTCGTTCGGACAGGGACGACAGCCCCGGCATTTT. The full variable domain, with the rest looked up from reference TRBV5-6 and TRBJ1-5, is DAGVTQSPTHLIKTRGQQVTLRCSPKSGHDTVSWYQQALGQGPQFIFQYYEEEERQRGNFPDRFSGHQFPNYSSELNVNALLLGDSALYLCASSSFGQGRQPRHFGDGTRLSIL.

The CDR3, as DNA: TGTGCCAGTGAAGAGAGGGCGCTTGGCTACACCTTC. This gives the protein CASEERALGYTF. V gene TRBV28 combines with J gene TRBJ1-2, with D uncertain. This CDR3 region has 12 residues. Trimming removed 9 bases from V and 7 bases from J, with 15 bases in between. In germline, CDR1 is MDHEN, CDR2 SYDVKM.

The chain has TRBV2 and TRBJ2-4; D is unresolved. CDR1 is SNHLY, CDR2 FYNNEI, per germline. CDR3 length: 14 residues. V was trimmed by 5 bases and J by 2 bases, leaving 10 bases between them. CDR3 nucleotide sequence: TGTGCCAGCAGTACTCTAGTAACCAAAAACATTCAGTACTTC. Its translation is CASSTLVTKNIQYF.

The chain has TRBV19 and TRBJ1-2; D might be TRBD1 (6 bases). Trimming removed 3 bases at V and 2 bases at J, with 13 bases between. This CDR3 is 15 amino acids long. The V gene's germline CDR1 is LNHDA and CDR2 SQIVND (reference sequence). The DNA for the CDR3 is TGTGCCAGTAGTATGTGGGACAACCAAAACTATGGCTACACCTTC. Its translation: CASSMWDNQNYGYTF.

This clone was seen only once. The chain joins TRBV10-3 to TRBJ2-1, with 7 positions matching TRBD2. The ends lost 3 bases at V and 12 bases at J; junction bases unmatched: 5. The CDR3 is 12 residues long. Looked up from germline, CDR1 is ENHRY and CDR2 is SYGVKD. The CDR3 loop reads CAISDAPGGQFF. DNA for the CDR3: TGTGCCATCAGTGACGCCCCGGGGGGGCAGTTCTTC.

The chain carries TRBV27 and TRBJ2-5, with D unclear. The end of the DNA fits TRBJ2-7 better, so the J call may be wrong. Germline V lookup: CDR1 MNHEY, CDR2 SMNVEV (reference sequence). The CDR3 runs 13 residues. Here the CDR3 reads CASSFKSSYEQYF. In nucleotides, the CDR3 is TGTGCCAGCAGTTTCAAAAGCTCCTACGAGCAGTACTTC.

V and J are TRBV5-1 and TRBJ2-1; 13 bases map to TRBD2. The junction had 5 bases not matched to a gene; V was cut back by 2 bases and J by 9 bases. The CDR3 totals 15 residues. Germline V lookup: CDR1 SGHRS, CDR2 YFSETQ. CDR3 coding DNA: TGCGCCAGCAGCTTACTAGCGGGAGGGCAGGGTGAGCAGTTCTTC. Translating gives CASSLLAGGQGEQFF.

The chain couples TRBV4-3 to TRBJ2-2, with 9 bases fitting TRBD1. From germline, CDR1 is LGHNA and CDR2 YSLEER. This CDR3 is 17 amino acids long. V lost 1 base, J lost 4 bases, and 7 bases stayed unmatched. In nucleotides, the CDR3 is TGCGCCAGCAGCCAAGTCGCTGGACAGGGGTCCACCGGGGAGCTGTTTTTT. Translating gives CASSQVAGQGSTGELFF.

In its sample, this clone was seen once. This sequence joins TRBV6-1 and TRBJ2-2, with unresolved D. Germline V CDR1 and CDR2: MNHNS, SASEGT. The CDR3 is 12 amino acids. V dropped 10 bases and J dropped 3 bases, with 9 bases sitting between them. DNA for the CDR3: TGTGCCACTTCTTTGGACACCGGGGAGCTGTTTTTT. Translated, it gives CATSLDTGELFF.